This T cell receptor (beta chain) was observed in a study of Ad26.COV2.S vaccination and SARS-CoV-2 variants. Profiling relied on immunoSEQ multiplex PCR, and the TCRdb table lists in-frame clones only, not all of them. The sample includes 200,000 to 300,000 clones, roughly 89% of them seen just once. A remark on this clone: The antigen is unknown.

Study-level points and caveats: For non-spike TCRs, breadth in vaccine recipients resembled that in placebo recipients.

Described treatment: approximately 18 received Ad26.COV2.S at low or high dose, single or two shots; 5 received placebo; per-sample allocation not given. Specimens were obtained on day 63 following the first vaccine or placebo injection. This clonotype was obtained from a person aged 18-60 years who received the Ad26.COV2.S COVID-19 vaccine or a placebo. The input for sequencing was peripheral blood, taken in a trial of Ad26.COV2.S vaccine versus placebo.

In nucleotides, the CDR3 is TGTGCCAGTAGTTCCTCCGGGACAGGGGGAAACACCATATATTTT. The encoded protein is CASSSSGTGGNTIYF. This chain joins TRBV19 and TRBJ1-3; the match to TRBD1 covers 9 bases. This CDR3 comprises 15 residues. With V trimmed by 5 bases and J by 4 bases, 6 bases remained unmatched. Germline lookup yields CDR1 LNHDA and CDR2 SQIVND (reference sequence).